These 19 T cell receptor beta chains were sequenced from one sample in a study of regulatory T cells in long-lasting Graves disease. The TCR beta library used iRepertoire HTBI primers with Arm-PCR amplification of CDR3. TCRdb re-called the multiplex PCR reads through MiXCR, storing one row per CDR3 protein. The data show roughly 400,000 distinct CDR3 sequences, with roughly 20% seen just once and less than 25% held by the top ten. As for time point: persistent/refractory GD, antithyroid drugs over 5 years with positive TRAb. Preparation of the TCR library used RNA extracted from PBMCs. The specimen was peripheral blood mononuclear cells (PBMCs), collected when the disease was refractory, from a patient treated with antithyroid drugs. These receptor sequences come from a female donor with Graves disease.

Concerning this clonotype: This clone may be a read error of a much larger clone one base away. The V call is TRBV4-1, the J call TRBJ2-7, with 9 bases lining up with TRBD2. The V and J ends lost 1 base and 0 bases, in that order; junction bases with no gene match: 1. Germline values: CDR1 MGHRA, CDR2 YSYEKL. The CDR3 loop spans 15 amino acids. The CDR3 reads CASSQVSGSSYEQYF. The DNA of the CDR3 is TGCGCCAGCAGCCAAGTTAGCGGGAGCTCCTACGAGCAGTACTTC.

J is TRBJ2-7 and V is TRBV19, with TRBD2 matching 11 bases. Unmatched junction bases numbered 15, after V lost 6 bases and J lost 2 bases. There are 18 residues in the CDR3. Germline V lookup: CDR1 LNHDA, CDR2 SQIVND (reference sequence). CDR3 nucleotides: TGTGCCAGTAGCCTAAGACTAGCGGGACCTGACGGCCCCTACGAGCAGTACTTC. Encoded protein: CASSLRLAGPDGPYEQYF.

This clonotype was counted between two and nine times. The chain joins TRBV29-1 to TRBJ1-1; tentative D call: TRBD1 (6 bases). The CDR3 consists of 14 residues. The ends were cut back, 1 base at V and 1 base at J, with 10 bases in the middle. CDR1 is SQVTM, CDR2 ANQGSEA, per germline. The CDR3 DNA reads TGCAGCGTTGAAGGGACAGCTAAGAACACTGAAGCTTTCTTT. Translated, it gives CSVEGTAKNTEAFF.

There are a few counts of this clonotype. A read error may account for a junction end that differs from germline. The J gene is TRBJ2-1, the V gene TRBV24-1; TRBD2 is a possible D gene (6 bases). This CDR3 is 11 amino acids long. CDR1 KGHDR and CDR2 SFDVKD come from the germline V gene. CDR3 in amino acids: CATSDMTSWVF. In DNA form, the CDR3 reads TGTGCCACCAGTGATATGACTAGTTGGGTCTTC.

This clonotype was seen more than once but under ten times. The rearrangement uses TRBV12-3 or TRBV12-4 and TRBJ1-3; D unclear. V was trimmed by 5 bases and J by 4 bases, leaving 12 bases between them. This CDR3 contains 14 residues. In DNA, the CDR3 is TGTGCCAGCAGTCCCGCATTGGCCGGAAACACCATATATTTT. Its translation is CASSPALAGNTIYF.

On this clonotype itself: This is likely a read error, given that the CDR3 carries no conserved phenylalanine or tryptophan at its end. It is unclear where the CDR3 begins or ends on the DNA, so no DNA is shown, and the CDR3 is as TCRdb lists it. This chain links TRBV5-6 with TRBJ2-7. 11 amino acids form the CDR3, both terminal residues included. CDR1 SGHDT and CDR2 YYEEEE come from the germline V gene. This CDR3 is CASSSSYERYL.

The table lists this clonotype with many counts. J is TRBJ2-7 and V is TRBV18, with D unresolved. The germline CDR1 and CDR2 sequences are KGHSH and LQKENI. Trimming pared 4 bases from V and 0 bases from J, leaving 10 bases between. CDR3 size: 14 residues. The CDR3: CASSRTESSYEQYF. The CDR3 nucleotides are TGTGCCAGCTCACGAACGGAGAGCTCCTACGAGCAGTACTTC.

This clonotype was seen more than once but under ten times. V gene TRBV7-8 combines with J gene TRBJ1-2; D uncertain. This CDR3 contains 16 residues. The V gene lost 1 base and the J gene lost 7 bases, with 19 bases spanning the gap. Germline V CDR1 and CDR2: SGHVS, FQNEAQ. CDR3 in amino acids: CASSLGSSGGYGGYTF. Written as DNA, the CDR3 is TGTGCCAGCAGCTTAGGGAGTTCGGGAGGGTATGGTGGCTACACCTTC.

There are many counts of this clonotype. The chain couples TRBV12-3 or TRBV12-4 to TRBJ1-4; no definite D call. CDR3 size: 14 residues. The germline V and J ends were trimmed by 2 bases and 6 bases, with 10 bases remaining between them. DNA of the CDR3: TGTGCCAGCAGTTTATCCCAGCTAGATGAAAAACTGTTTTTT. This sequence encodes CASSLSQLDEKLFF.

CDR3 residues: CASKIAGVSTGELFF. The CDR3 region has the DNA TGTGCCAGCAAAATAGCGGGAGTGAGCACCGGGGAGCTGTTTTTT. The V and J genes are TRBV12-3 or TRBV12-4 and TRBJ2-2, with TRBD2 identical over 9 bases. The CDR3 extends over 15 amino acids. The junction had 7 bases not matched to a gene; V was cut back by 7 bases and J by 4 bases.

The chain combines TRBV15 with TRBJ1-4, with D tentatively TRBD1 (6 bases). Trimming took 9 bases from V and 3 from J, leaving 14 bases between them. CDR1 LNHNV and CDR2 YYDKDF come from the germline V gene (reference sequence). The CDR3 runs 14 residues. In DNA, the CDR3 is TGTGCCACTAAATTAGGGGGGTCTAATGAAAAACTGTTTTTT. Protein product: CATKLGGSNEKLFF.

This clonotype was counted many times. The chain uses TRBV20-1 and TRBJ2-5; a possible D gene is TRBD2 (6 bases). The V end was cut by 1 base, the J end by 4 bases, with 10 bases between. The germline CDR1 and CDR2 sequences are DFQATT and SNEGSKA (reference sequence). There are 13 residues in the CDR3. The CDR3 sequence: CSARGGEAETQYF. CDR3 DNA: TGCAGTGCTAGAGGGGGGGAAGCAGAGACCCAGTACTTC.

This clonotype was observed many times. The junction shows a germline mismatch at one end, possibly a read error. The rearrangement links TRBV28 to TRBJ1-1, with no clear D. The CDR3 extends over 12 amino acids. In germline, CDR1 is MDHEN, CDR2 SYDVKM. In DNA form, the CDR3 reads TGCGCCAGCAGCGGGTTGAACACTGAAGCTTTCTTT. Protein: CASSGLNTEAFF.

This clonotype was seen more than once but under ten times. V is TRBV7-9 and J is TRBJ2-5; D is uncertain. The germline V and J ends were trimmed by 4 bases and 4 bases, with 7 bases remaining between them. The CDR3 length is 12 residues. Germline lookup yields CDR1 SEHNR and CDR2 FQNEAQ (reference sequence). As DNA, the CDR3 is TGTGCCAGCAGCTCGACGACAGAGACCCAGTACTTC. This sequence encodes CASSSTTETQYF. Full variable domain (outside the CDR3, taken from reference TRBV7-9 and TRBJ2-5): DTGVSQNPRHKITKRGQNVTFRCDPISEHNRLYWYRQTLGQGPEFLTYFQNEAQLEKSRLLSDRFSAERPKGSFSTLEIQRTEQGDSAMYLCASSSTTETQYFGPGTRLLVL.

Many counts were recorded for this clonotype. The J gene is TRBJ2-6, the V gene TRBV11-2, with 9 bases fitting TRBD1. V shed 3 bases and J 1 base; nucleotides not matched to a gene: 13. The CDR3 has 20 amino acids. CDR1 is SGHAT and CDR2 is FQNNGV in the germline V gene. The DNA for the CDR3 is TGTGCCAGCAGCTTGTACCCAACCGGGACAGGGATATCTGGGGCCAACGTCCTGACTTTC. Its protein is CASSLYPTGTGISGANVLTF. Full variable domain (rest looked up from reference TRBV11-2 and TRBJ2-6): EAGVAQSPRYKIIEKRQSVAFWCNPISGHATLYWYQQILGQGPKLLIQFQNNGVVDDSQLPKDRFSAERLKGVDSTLKIQPAKLEDSAVYLCASSLYPTGTGISGANVLTFGAGSRLTVL.

This clonotype was counted ten times or more. In DNA, the CDR3 is TGTGCCAGCAGCCCAGCGGGAGGGCTCTACGAGCAGTACTTC. It translates to CASSPAGGLYEQYF. The rearrangement uses TRBV11-2 and TRBJ2-7, with 10 positions matching TRBD2. J gave up 3 bases and V 5 bases, and 4 bases lay outside the gene matches. Germline CDR1 reads SGHAT; CDR2 reads FQNNGV. This CDR3 region has 14 residues.

The genes are TRBV7-9 and TRBJ2-7; 11 nucleotides match TRBD1. Trimming cost V 5 bases and J 5 bases; bases outside gene matches: 5. The V gene's germline CDR1 is SEHNR and CDR2 FQNEAQ (reference sequence). This CDR3 is 14 amino acids long. Here the CDR3 reads CASSRGQGAHEQYF. CDR3 nucleotide sequence: TGTGCCAGCAGCCGCGGACAGGGGGCCCACGAGCAGTACTTC.

In its sample, this clonotype was seen a few times. The CDR3: CSARSASNSNQPQHF. In DNA form, the CDR3 reads TGCAGTGCTAGATCTGCTTCGAATAGCAATCAGCCCCAGCATTTT. The chain uses TRBV20-1 and TRBJ1-5, with D uncertain. The germline V gene has CDR1 DFQATT and CDR2 SNEGSKA (reference sequence). Trimming left V 2 bases short and J 0 bases short, with 11 bases between. The CDR3 has 15 amino acids.

This clonotype came up once. This likely reflects a read error, since a far larger clone is one base away. This rearrangement joins TRBV6-1 to TRBJ1-1; D unresolved. CDR1 and CDR2 from the germline V gene are MNHNS and SASEGT. The CDR3 sequence is 12 residues long. Here the CDR3 reads CDISLGNTEAFF. The CDR3 DNA follows: TGTGACATCAGTCTGGGGAACACTGAAGCTTTCTTT.